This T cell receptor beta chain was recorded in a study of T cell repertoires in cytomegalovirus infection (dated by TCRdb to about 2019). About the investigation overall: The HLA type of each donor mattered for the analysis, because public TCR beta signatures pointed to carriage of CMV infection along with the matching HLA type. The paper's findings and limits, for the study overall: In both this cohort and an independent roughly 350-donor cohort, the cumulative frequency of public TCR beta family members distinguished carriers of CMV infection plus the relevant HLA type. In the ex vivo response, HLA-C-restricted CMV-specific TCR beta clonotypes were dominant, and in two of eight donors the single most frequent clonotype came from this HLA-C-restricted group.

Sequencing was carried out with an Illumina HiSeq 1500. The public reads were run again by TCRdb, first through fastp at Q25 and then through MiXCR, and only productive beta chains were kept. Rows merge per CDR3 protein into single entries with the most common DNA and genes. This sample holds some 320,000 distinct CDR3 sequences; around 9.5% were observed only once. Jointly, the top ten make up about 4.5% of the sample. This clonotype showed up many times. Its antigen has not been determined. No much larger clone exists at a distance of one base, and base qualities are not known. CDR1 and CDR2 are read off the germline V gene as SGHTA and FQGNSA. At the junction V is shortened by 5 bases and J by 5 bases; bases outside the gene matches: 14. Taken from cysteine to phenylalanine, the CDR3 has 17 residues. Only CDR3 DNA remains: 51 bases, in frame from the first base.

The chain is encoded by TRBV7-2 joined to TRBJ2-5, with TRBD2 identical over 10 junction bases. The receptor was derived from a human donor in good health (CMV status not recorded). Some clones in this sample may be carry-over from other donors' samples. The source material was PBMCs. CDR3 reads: CASSGTSGARRGETQYF. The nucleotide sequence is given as TGTGCCAGCAGCGGAACTAGCGGGGCCCGCCGCGGGGAGACCCAGTACTTC. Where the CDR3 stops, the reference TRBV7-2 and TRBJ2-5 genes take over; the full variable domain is GAGVSQSPSNKVTEKGKDVELRCDPISGHTALYWYRQSLGQGLEFLIYFQGNSAPDKSGLPSDRFSAERTGGSVSTLTIQRTQQEDSAVYLCASSGTSGARRGETQYFGPGTRLLVL.